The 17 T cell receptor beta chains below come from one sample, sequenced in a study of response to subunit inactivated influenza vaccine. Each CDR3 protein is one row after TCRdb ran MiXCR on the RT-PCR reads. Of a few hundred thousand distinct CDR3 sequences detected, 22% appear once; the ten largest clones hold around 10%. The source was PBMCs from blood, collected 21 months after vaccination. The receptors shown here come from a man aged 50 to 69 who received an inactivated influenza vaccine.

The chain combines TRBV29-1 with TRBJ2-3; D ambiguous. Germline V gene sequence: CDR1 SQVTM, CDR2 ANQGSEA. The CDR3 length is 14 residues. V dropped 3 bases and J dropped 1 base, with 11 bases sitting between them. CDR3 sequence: CSVDLGPGTDTQYF. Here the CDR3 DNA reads TGCAGCGTTGATCTCGGACCAGGCACAGATACGCAGTATTTT.

In DNA form, the CDR3 reads TGTGCCAGCAGTTACGTTCGGGGAGACCAAGAGACCCAGTACTTC. Translating gives CASSYVRGDQETQYF. The genes are TRBV6-5 and TRBJ2-5; D is perhaps TRBD2 (5 bases). The ends were cut back, 2 bases at V and 0 bases at J, with 10 bases in the middle. The CDR3 has 15 residues. Germline V CDR1 and CDR2: MNHEY, SVGAGI.

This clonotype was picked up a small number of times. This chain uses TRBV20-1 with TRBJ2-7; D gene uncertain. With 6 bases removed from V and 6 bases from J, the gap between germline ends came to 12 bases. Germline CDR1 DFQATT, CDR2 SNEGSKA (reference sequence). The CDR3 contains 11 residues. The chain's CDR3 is CSANGPVEQYF. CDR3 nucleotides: TGCAGTGCAAACGGCCCCGTCGAGCAGTACTTC.

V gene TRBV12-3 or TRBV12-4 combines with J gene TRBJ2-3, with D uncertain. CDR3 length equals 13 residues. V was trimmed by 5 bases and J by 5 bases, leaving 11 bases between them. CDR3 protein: CASSRTGVDTQYF. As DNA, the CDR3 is TGTGCCAGCAGTCGGACCGGAGTAGATACGCAGTATTTT.

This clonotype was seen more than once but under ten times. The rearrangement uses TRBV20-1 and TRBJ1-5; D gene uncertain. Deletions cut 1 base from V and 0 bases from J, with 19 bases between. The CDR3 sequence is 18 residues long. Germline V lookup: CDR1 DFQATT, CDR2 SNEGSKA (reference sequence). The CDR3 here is CSARVGGGRQYSNQPQHF. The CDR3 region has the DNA TGCAGTGCTAGAGTAGGTGGAGGTAGACAATATAGCAATCAGCCCCAGCATTTT.

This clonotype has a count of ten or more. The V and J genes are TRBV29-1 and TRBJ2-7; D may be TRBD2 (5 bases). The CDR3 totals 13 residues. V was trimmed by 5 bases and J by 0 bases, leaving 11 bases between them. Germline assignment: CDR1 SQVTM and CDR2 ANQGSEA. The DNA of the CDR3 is TGCAGCGTTTGGACTGCTAACTCCTACGAGCAGTACTTC. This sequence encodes CSVWTANSYEQYF.

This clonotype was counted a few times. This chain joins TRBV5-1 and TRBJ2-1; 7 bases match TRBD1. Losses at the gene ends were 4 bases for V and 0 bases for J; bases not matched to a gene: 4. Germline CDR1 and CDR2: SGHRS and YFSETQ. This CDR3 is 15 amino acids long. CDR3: CASSRGQSSYNEQFF. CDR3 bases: TGCGCCAGCAGCAGGGGACAGTCCTCCTACAATGAGCAGTTCTTC. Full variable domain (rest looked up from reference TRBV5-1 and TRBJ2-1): KAGVTQTPRYLIKTRGQQVTLSCSPISGHRSVSWYQQTPGQGLQFLFEYFSETQRNKGNFPGRFSGRQFSNSRSEMNVSTLELGDSALYLCASSRGQSSYNEQFFGPGTRLTVL.

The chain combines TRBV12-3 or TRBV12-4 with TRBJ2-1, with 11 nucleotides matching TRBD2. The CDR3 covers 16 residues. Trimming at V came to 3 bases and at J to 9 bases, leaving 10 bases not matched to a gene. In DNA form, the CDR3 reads TGTGCCAGCAGTTTTTTCATAGCGGGGGGGCGAAGTGAGCAGTTCTTC. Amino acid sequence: CASSFFIAGGRSEQFF.

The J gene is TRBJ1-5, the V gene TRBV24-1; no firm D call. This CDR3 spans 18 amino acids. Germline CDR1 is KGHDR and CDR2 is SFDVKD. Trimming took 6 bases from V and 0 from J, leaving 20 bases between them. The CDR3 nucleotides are TGTGCCACCAGTAGTTATGTTTATGAATCCTATAGCAATCAGCCCCAGCATTTT. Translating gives CATSSYVYESYSNQPQHF.

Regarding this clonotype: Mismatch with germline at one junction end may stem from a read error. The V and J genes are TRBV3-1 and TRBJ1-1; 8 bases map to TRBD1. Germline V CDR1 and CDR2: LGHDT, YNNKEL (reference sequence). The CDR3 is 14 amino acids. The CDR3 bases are TGTGCCAGCAGCCCTAGTACAGGGGGGACTGGAGCTTTCTTT. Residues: CASSPSTGGTGAFF.

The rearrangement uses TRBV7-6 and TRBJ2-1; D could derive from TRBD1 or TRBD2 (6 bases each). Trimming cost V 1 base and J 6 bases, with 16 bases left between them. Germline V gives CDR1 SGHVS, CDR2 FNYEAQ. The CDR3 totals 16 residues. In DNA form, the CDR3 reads TGTGCCAGCAGCTTAGGGGTCGGGGGCCCTCTCAATGAGCAGTTCTTC. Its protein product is CASSLGVGGPLNEQFF.

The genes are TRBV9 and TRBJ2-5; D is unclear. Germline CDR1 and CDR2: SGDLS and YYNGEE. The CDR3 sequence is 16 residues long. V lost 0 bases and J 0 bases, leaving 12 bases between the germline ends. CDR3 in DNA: TGTGCCAGCAGCGTAGGATCAGGAAAGTACCAAGAGACCCAGTACTTC. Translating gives CASSVGSGKYQETQYF.

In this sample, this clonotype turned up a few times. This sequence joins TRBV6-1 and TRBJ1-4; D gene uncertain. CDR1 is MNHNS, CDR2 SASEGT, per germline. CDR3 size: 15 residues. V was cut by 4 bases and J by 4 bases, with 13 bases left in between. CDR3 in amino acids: CASSALGRHNEKLFF. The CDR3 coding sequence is TGTGCCAGCAGTGCTCTTGGACGGCATAATGAAAAACTGTTTTTT.

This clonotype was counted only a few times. The CDR3 nucleotides are TGTGCCTGGAGTGGAGTAGGGAGTCTGAGCGGTCAGCCCCAGCATTTT. It is translated as CAWSGVGSLSGQPQHF. The rearrangement joins TRBV30 to TRBJ1-5; the D is unclear. V lost 1 base, J lost 6 bases, and 19 bases lay in between. Per germline, CDR1 GTSNPN and CDR2 SVGIG (reference sequence). This CDR3 spans 16 amino acids. Full variable domain (remainder filled in from reference TRBV30 and TRBJ1-5): SQTIHQWPATLVQPVGSPLSLECTVEGTSNPNLYWYRQAAGRGLQLLFYSVGIGQISSEVPQNLSASRPQDRQFILSSKKLLLSDSGFYLCAWSGVGSLSGQPQHFGDGTRLSIL.

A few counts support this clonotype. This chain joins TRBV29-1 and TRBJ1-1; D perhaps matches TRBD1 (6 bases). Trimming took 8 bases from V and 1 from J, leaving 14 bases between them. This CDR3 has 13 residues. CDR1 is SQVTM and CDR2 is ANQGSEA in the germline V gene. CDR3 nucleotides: TGCAGCTCCGCGGGGGGCCCGAACACTGAAGCTTTCTTT. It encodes CSSAGGPNTEAFF.

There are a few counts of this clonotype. The CDR3 reads CSARRDRATDTQYF. The CDR3 nucleotides read TGCAGTGCTAGGAGGGACAGGGCCACAGATACGCAGTATTTT. The chain has TRBV20-1 and TRBJ2-3; 9 bases align to TRBD1. The V gene end was trimmed by 3 bases and the J gene end by 2 bases; junction bases not matched to a gene: 3. The CDR3 extends over 14 amino acids. The germline V gene encodes CDR1 DFQATT and CDR2 SNEGSKA (reference sequence).

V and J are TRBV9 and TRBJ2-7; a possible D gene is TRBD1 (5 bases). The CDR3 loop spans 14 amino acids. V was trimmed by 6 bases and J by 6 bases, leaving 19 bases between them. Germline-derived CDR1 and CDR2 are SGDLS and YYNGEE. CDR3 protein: CASNRAPGSREQYF. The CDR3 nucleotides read TGTGCCAGCAACCGGGCCCCAGGGTCGCGCGAGCAGTACTTC. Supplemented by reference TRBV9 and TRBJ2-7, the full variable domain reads DSGVTQTPKHLITATGQRVTLRCSPRSGDLSVYWYQQSLDQGLQFLIQYYNGEERAKGNILERFSAQQFPDLHSELNLSSLELGDSALYFCASNRAPGSREQYFGPGTRLTVT.